This is a list of T cell receptor beta chains from one sample in a study of blood T cells in healthy people across ages. TCRdb fed the 5' RACE reads into MiXCR, producing one record per CDR3 protein. The repertoire holds about 1.8 million distinct CDR3 sequences, around 50% seen once, with less than 2.5% in the top ten. Input material: blood. The source is a woman in her thirties or forties in good health. The CDR3 runs from the conserved cysteine through the conserved F or W. A D gene is named only where the DNA matches it firmly. Expanded clones get a size class; other rows say once, few or many, or leave the size out.

clone size: once
D gene: .
J gene: TRBJ1-1
V gene: TRBV4-2
CDR3 protein: CASSQDGVRGPEAFF
CDR3 DNA: TGTGCCAGCAGCCAAGATGGGGTCAGGGGCCCTGAAGCTTTCTTT

clone size: .
D gene: .
J gene: TRBJ2-5
V gene: TRBV6-2/TRBV6-3
CDR3 protein: CASLWGETQYF
CDR3 DNA: TGTGCCAGCCTATGGGGAGAGACCCAGTACTTC

clone size: .
D gene: .
J gene: TRBJ2-5
V gene: TRBV5-1
CDR3 protein: CASKFRTGTQETQYF
CDR3 DNA: TGCGCCAGCAAGTTCAGGACGGGAACCCAAGAGACCCAGTACTTC

clone size: .
D gene: .
J gene: TRBJ1-5
V gene: TRBV7-9
CDR3 protein: CASSASTGPQHF
CDR3 DNA: TGTGCCAGCAGTGCATCCACGGGGCCCCAGCATTTT

clone size: .
D gene: TRBD2
J gene: TRBJ2-1
V gene: TRBV6-6
CDR3 protein: CASSLLSGGASNEQFF
CDR3 DNA: TGTGCCAGCAGTCTCCTTAGCGGGGGGGCCTCAAATGAGCAGTTCTTC

clone size: .
D gene: .
J gene: TRBJ2-1
V gene: TRBV4-2
CDR3 protein: CASSQAGGVGEQFF
CDR3 DNA: TGTGCCAGCAGCCAAGCTGGAGGGGTTGGTGAGCAGTTCTTC

clone size: few
D gene: TRBD1
J gene: TRBJ2-7
V gene: TRBV7-9
CDR3 protein: CASSFRPGQGINEQYF
CDR3 DNA: TGTGCCAGCAGCTTCCGCCCGGGACAGGGGATCAACGAGCAGTACTTC

clone size: .
D gene: .
J gene: TRBJ2-4
V gene: TRBV7-2
CDR3 protein: CASSPRPGSAKNIQYF
CDR3 DNA: TGTGCCAGCAGCCCGAGGCCCGGGTCGGCCAAAAACATCCAGTACTTC

clone size: few
D gene: .
J gene: TRBJ1-6
V gene: TRBV7-9
CDR3 protein: CASRKFLPPNLPLHF
CDR3 DNA: TGTGCCAGCAGGAAATTCCTCCCGCCCAATTTACCCCTCCACTTT

clone size: .
D gene: .
J gene: TRBJ2-5
V gene: TRBV7-2
CDR3 protein: CASSTHPRTRPKQETQYF
CDR3 DNA: TGTGCCAGCAGCACCCACCCCAGAACACGGCCAAAGCAAGAGACCCAGTACTTC

clone size: .
D gene: .
J gene: TRBJ1-2
V gene: TRBV29-1
CDR3 protein: CSVDSPGTYGYTF
CDR3 DNA: TGCAGCGTTGACTCTCCAGGGACCTATGGCTACACCTTC

clone size: .
D gene: .
J gene: TRBJ2-5
V gene: TRBV20-1
CDR3 protein: CSAGYGETQYF
CDR3 DNA: TGCAGTGCTGGGTATGGTGAGACCCAGTACTTC

clone size: few
D gene: TRBD1
J gene: TRBJ2-1
V gene: TRBV27
CDR3 protein: CASSLGTGVDNEQFF
CDR3 DNA: TGTGCCAGCAGTTTAGGGACAGGGGTAGACAATGAGCAGTTCTTC

clone size: .
D gene: .
J gene: TRBJ2-3
V gene: TRBV7-2
CDR3 protein: CASSLGTMKRDTQYF
CDR3 DNA: TGTGCCAGCAGCTTAGGGACGATGAAACGAGATACGCAGTATTTT

clone size: few
D gene: TRBD1
J gene: TRBJ2-7
V gene: TRBV5-5
CDR3 protein: CASGGTGLRAIYEQYF
CDR3 DNA: TGTGCCAGCGGCGGGACAGGCCTACGCGCCATCTACGAGCAGTACTTC

clone size: few
D gene: .
J gene: TRBJ1-1
V gene: TRBV6-5
CDR3 protein: CASSNSPGTTNTEAFF
CDR3 DNA: TGTGCCAGCAGTAACTCCCCCGGGACAACGAACACTGAAGCTTTCTTT

clone size: .
D gene: TRBD1
J gene: TRBJ1-2
V gene: TRBV6-6
CDR3 protein: CASSYPGQQGHGYTF
CDR3 DNA: TGTGCCAGCAGTTACCCGGGACAGCAAGGCCATGGCTACACCTTC

clone size: .
D gene: TRBD2
J gene: TRBJ2-7
V gene: TRBV6-5
CDR3 protein: CASRGLANSYEQYF
CDR3 DNA: TGTGCCAGCAGGGGACTAGCCAACTCCTACGAGCAGTACTTC

clone size: .
D gene: .
J gene: TRBJ2-5
V gene: TRBV25-1
CDR3 protein: CASSDPQRPFQETQYF
CDR3 DNA: TGTGCCAGCAGTGACCCCCAGCGGCCCTTTCAAGAGACCCAGTACTTC

clone size: .
D gene: .
J gene: TRBJ1-4
V gene: TRBV7-2
CDR3 protein: CASSRGRNRASEKLFF
CDR3 DNA: TGTGCCAGCAGCCGGGGAAGAAACAGGGCGAGTGAAAAACTGTTTTTT

clone size: .
D gene: TRBD1
J gene: TRBJ1-6
V gene: TRBV7-2
CDR3 protein: CASSLSAGTGVSPLHF
CDR3 DNA: TGTGCCAGCAGCTTATCAGCCGGGACAGGGGTTTCACCCCTCCACTTT

clone size: few
D gene: .
J gene: TRBJ2-3
V gene: TRBV29-1
CDR3 protein: CSVHRGGESTDTQYF
CDR3 DNA: TGCAGCGTCCACCGCGGTGGGGAATCTACAGATACGCAGTATTTT